What follows are 8 T cell receptor beta chains derived from one specimen sequenced in a study of shared clonotypes between healthy human individuals. The method was immunoSEQ multiplex PCR; TCRdb's version includes in-frame clones alone and lacks a portion of them. The profile shows about 2.3 million clones, less than 95% of them singletons. The sequencing input was naive CD4+ T cells from PBMCs. Subset defined: CD45RA+ positively selected. The receptors come from a young man in good health. Some clones in this sample may be carry-over from other donors' samples.

This clone was observed once. This rearrangement joins TRBV18 to TRBJ1-3; the match to TRBD1 covers 7 bases. Looked up from germline, CDR1 is KGHSH and CDR2 is LQKENI. The CDR3 extends over 16 amino acids. V dropped 3 bases and J dropped 1; count of bases not matched to a gene: 6. CDR3 sequence reads: CASSPAGGRSGNTIYF. The CDR3 DNA reads TGTGCCAGCTCACCTGCAGGGGGGCGGTCTGGAAACACCATATATTTT.

This clone was detected only once. The chain is built from TRBV7-2 and TRBJ2-5, with 7 bases aligning to TRBD1. With 5 bases clipped from V and 3 bases from J, the junction kept 3 bases outside the gene matches. The CDR3 extends over 13 amino acids. The germline CDR1 and CDR2 sequences are SGHTA and FQGNSA. CDR3 loop: CASSTDREETQYF. In nucleotides, the CDR3 is TGTGCCAGCAGCACCGACAGGGAAGAGACCCAGTACTTC.

CDR3 DNA: TGCGCCAGCAGCTTGGCACGGACAGGGCGTCCTCAAGAGACCCAGTACTTC. Translation gives CASSLARTGRPQETQYF. The J gene is TRBJ2-5, the V gene TRBV5-1; the match to TRBD1 covers 8 bases. Germline V gene lookup returns CDR1 SGHRS and CDR2 YFSETQ. Trimming removed 0 bases from V and 2 bases from J; junction bases left unmatched: 9. This CDR3 spans 17 amino acids. The whole variable domain, remainder taken from reference TRBV5-1 and TRBJ2-5, is KAGVTQTPRYLIKTRGQQVTLSCSPISGHRSVSWYQQTPGQGLQFLFEYFSETQRNKGNFPGRFSGRQFSNSRSEMNVSTLELGDSALYLCASSLARTGRPQETQYFGPGTRLLVL.

J is TRBJ2-2 and V is TRBV7-2; 7 positions agree with TRBD1. CDR3 size: 15 residues. V lost 6 bases and J lost 4; bases outside the gene matches: 8. CDR1 and CDR2 (germline): SGHTA, FQGNSA. The CDR3 loop is CASSAQGRVTGELFF. The CDR3 nucleotides are TGTGCCAGCAGTGCACAGGGGCGCGTCACCGGGGAGCTGTTTTTT.

The genes are TRBV5-8 and TRBJ2-7; 7 positions match TRBD1. The CDR3 totals 13 residues. V lost 8 bases to trimming and J lost 3 bases; unmatched junction nucleotides: 8. The V gene's germline CDR1 is SGHTS and CDR2 YDEGEE. CDR3 sequence reads: CASQSGQIYEQYF. CDR3 bases: TGTGCCAGTCAATCGGGACAGATCTACGAGCAGTACTTC.

This sequence joins TRBV25-1 and TRBJ2-7, with unresolved D. The V gene lost 5 bases and the J gene lost 3 bases, with 8 bases spanning the gap. The CDR3 is 12 residues long. In germline, CDR1 is MGHDK, CDR2 SYGVNS. CDR3 sequence reads: CASSWVGYEQYF. CDR3 in DNA: TGTGCCAGCAGTTGGGTCGGCTACGAGCAGTACTTC.

The rearrangement joins TRBV19 to TRBJ1-4; 8 positions match TRBD1. The V and J ends lost 6 bases and 0 bases, in that order; junction bases with no gene match: 15. In germline, CDR1 is LNHDA, CDR2 SQIVND (reference sequence). The CDR3 runs 19 residues. This CDR3 is CASRRGRGGQGPTNEKLFF. CDR3 DNA sequence: TGTGCCAGTAGGAGGGGGCGAGGAGGACAGGGCCCAACTAATGAAAAACTGTTTTTT. Drawing the rest from reference TRBV19 and TRBJ1-4, the complete variable domain is DGGITQSPKYLFRKEGQNVTLSCEQNLNHDAMYWYRQDPGQGLRLIYYSQIVNDFQKGDIAEGYSVSREKKESFPLTVTSAQKNPTAFYLCASRRGRGGQGPTNEKLFFGSGTQLSVL.

This clone showed up just once. The sample holds other DNA sequences that translate to the same CDR3. The J gene is TRBJ2-1, the V gene TRBV7-2; 11 bases fit TRBD2. This CDR3 is 15 amino acids long. The V and J ends lost 7 bases and 2 bases, in that order; junction bases with no gene match: 4. Per the germline V gene, CDR1 is SGHTA and CDR2 is FQGNSA. In DNA form, the CDR3 reads TGTGCCAGCACCCCGGGACTAGCGGCCTACAATGAGCAGTTCTTC. Translating gives CASTPGLAAYNEQFF.